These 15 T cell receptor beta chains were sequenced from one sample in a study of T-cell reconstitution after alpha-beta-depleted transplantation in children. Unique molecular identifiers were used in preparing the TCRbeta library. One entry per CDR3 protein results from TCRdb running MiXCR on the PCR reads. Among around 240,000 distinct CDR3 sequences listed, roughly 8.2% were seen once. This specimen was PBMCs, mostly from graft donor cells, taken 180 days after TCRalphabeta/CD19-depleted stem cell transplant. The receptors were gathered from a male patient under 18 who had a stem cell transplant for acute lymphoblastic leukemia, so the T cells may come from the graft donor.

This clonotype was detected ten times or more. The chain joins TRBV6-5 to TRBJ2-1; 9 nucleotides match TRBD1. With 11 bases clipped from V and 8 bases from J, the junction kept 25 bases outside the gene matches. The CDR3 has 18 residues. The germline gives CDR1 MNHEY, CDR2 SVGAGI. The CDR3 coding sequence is TGTGCCGCCACTACCTTGAGGACAGGGGCCCTTTTAGTCTATGAGCAGTTCTTC. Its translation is CAATTLRTGALLVYEQFF.

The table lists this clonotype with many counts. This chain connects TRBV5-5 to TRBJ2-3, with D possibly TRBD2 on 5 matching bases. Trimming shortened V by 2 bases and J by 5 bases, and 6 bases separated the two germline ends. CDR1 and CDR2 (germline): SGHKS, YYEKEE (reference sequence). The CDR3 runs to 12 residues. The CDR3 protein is CASSLGLDTQYF. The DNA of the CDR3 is TGTGCCAGCAGCTTAGGACTAGATACGCAGTATTTT.

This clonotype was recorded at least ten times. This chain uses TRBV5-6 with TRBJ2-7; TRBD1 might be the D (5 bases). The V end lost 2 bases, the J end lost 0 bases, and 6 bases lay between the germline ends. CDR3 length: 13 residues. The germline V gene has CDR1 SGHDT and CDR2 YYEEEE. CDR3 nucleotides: TGTGCCAGCAGCTTAGGGGTCTCCTACGAGCAGTACTTC. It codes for CASSLGVSYEQYF.

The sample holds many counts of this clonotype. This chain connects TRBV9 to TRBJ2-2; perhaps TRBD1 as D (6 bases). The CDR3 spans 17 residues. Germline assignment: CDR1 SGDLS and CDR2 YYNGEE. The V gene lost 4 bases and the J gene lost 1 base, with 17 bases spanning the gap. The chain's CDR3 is CASSPGRTELNTGELFF. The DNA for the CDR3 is TGTGCCAGCAGCCCAGGGCGGACAGAGCTGAACACCGGGGAGCTGTTTTTT.

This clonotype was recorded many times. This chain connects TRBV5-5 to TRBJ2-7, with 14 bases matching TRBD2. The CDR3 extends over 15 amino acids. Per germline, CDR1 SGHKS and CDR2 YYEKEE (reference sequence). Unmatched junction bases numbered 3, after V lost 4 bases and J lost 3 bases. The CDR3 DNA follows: TGTGCCAGCAGCCCTGGACTAGCGGGGGGCTACGAGCAGTACTTC. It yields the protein CASSPGLAGGYEQYF.

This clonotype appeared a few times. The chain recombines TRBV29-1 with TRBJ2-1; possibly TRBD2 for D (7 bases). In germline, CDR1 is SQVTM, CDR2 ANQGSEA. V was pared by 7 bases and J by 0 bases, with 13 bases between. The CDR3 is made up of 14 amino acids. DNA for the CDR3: TGCAGCGGTTCTGGGGGGGCCTCCTACAATGAGCAGTTCTTC. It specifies CSGSGGASYNEQFF.

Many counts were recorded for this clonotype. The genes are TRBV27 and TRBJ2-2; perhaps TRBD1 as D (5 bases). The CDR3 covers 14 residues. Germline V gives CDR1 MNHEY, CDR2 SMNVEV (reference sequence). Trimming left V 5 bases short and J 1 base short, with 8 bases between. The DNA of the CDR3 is TGTGCCAGCAGTCTACAGGAGAACACCGGGGAGCTGTTTTTT. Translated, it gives CASSLQENTGELFF.

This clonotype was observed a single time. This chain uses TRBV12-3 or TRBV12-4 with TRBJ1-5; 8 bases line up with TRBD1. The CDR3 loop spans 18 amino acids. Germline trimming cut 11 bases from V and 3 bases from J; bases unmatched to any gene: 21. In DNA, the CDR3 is TGTGCCTTCAGTTCGTGGACAGGGAGTGAGGGTGTCAATCAGCCCCAGCATTTT. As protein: CAFSSWTGSEGVNQPQHF.

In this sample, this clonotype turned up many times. The CDR3 protein is CASSVAPTTSGRSNEQFF. As DNA, the CDR3 is TGTGCCAGCAGCGTAGCCCCAACGACTAGCGGGAGAAGTAATGAGCAGTTCTTC. The chain employs TRBV9 and TRBJ2-1, with TRBD2 matching 12 bases. J was trimmed by 7 bases and V by 0 bases; bases with no gene match: 11. Looked up from germline, CDR1 is SGDLS and CDR2 is YYNGEE. The CDR3 covers 18 residues.

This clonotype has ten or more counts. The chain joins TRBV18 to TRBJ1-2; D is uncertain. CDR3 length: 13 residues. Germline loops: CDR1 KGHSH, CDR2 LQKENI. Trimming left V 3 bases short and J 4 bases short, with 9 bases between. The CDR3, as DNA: TGTGCCAGCTCACCGGCAGGCTCCTATGGCTACACCTTC. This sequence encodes CASSPAGSYGYTF.

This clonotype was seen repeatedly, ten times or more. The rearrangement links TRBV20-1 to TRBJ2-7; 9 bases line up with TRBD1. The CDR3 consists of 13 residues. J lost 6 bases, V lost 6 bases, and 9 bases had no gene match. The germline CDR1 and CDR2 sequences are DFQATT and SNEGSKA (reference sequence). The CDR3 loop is CSAPAGQGFEQYF. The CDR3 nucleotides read TGCAGTGCCCCAGCAGGACAGGGGTTCGAGCAGTACTTC.

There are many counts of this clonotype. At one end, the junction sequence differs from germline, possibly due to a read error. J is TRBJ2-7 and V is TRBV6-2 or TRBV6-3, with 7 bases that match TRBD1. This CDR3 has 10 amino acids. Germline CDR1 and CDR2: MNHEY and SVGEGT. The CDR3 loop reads CASSDRAQVF. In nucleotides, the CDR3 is TGTGCCAGCAGCGACAGGGCCCAGGTCTTC.

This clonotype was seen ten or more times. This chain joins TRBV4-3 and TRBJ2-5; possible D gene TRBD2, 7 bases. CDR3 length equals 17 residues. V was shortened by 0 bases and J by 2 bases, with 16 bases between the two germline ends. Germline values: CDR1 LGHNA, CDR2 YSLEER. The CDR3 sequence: CASSQERRGRGQETQYF. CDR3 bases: TGCGCCAGCAGCCAAGAACGGCGGGGGAGGGGGCAAGAGACCCAGTACTTC.

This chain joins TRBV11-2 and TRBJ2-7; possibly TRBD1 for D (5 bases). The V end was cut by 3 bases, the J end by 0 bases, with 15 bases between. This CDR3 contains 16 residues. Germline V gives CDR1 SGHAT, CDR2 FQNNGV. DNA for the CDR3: TGTGCCAGCAGCTTTACGATCGCCAGGGACTCCTACGAGCAGTACTTC. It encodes CASSFTIARDSYEQYF. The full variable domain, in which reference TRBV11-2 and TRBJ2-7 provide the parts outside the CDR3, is EAGVAQSPRYKIIEKRQSVAFWCNPISGHATLYWYQQILGQGPKLLIQFQNNGVVDDSQLPKDRFSAERLKGVDSTLKIQPAKLEDSAVYLCASSFTIARDSYEQYFGPGTRLTVT.

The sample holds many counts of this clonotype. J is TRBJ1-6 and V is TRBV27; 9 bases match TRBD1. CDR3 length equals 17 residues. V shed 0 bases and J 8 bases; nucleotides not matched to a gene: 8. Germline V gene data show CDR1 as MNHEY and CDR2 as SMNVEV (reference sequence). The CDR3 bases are TGTGCCAGCAGTTTATCCCGAACAGGGGGCGGGTATTCACCCCTCCACTTT. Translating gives CASSLSRTGGGYSPLHF.